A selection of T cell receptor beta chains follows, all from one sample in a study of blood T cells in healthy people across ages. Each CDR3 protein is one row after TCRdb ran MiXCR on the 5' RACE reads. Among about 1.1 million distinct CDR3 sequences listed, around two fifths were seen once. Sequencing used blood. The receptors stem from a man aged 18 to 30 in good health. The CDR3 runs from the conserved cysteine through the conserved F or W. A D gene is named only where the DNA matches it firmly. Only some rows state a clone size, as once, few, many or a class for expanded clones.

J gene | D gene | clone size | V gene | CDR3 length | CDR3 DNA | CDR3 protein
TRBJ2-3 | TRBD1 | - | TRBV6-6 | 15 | TGTGCCAGCAGCCCGACAGGGGATAACACAGGTACGCAGTATTTT | CASSPTGDNTGTQYF
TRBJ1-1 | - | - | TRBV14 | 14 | TGTGCCAGCAGCCAATCGCTTGCAGGCACTGAAGCTTTCTTT | CASSQSLAGTEAFF
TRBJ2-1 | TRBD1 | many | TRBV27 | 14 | TGTGCCAGCAGCGGGACAGGGGGATACAATGAGCAGTTCTTC | CASSGTGGYNEQFF
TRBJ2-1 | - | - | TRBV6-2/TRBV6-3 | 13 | TGTGCCAGCAGCCGCCGATTAACCGATGAGCAGTTCTTC | CASSRRLTDEQFF
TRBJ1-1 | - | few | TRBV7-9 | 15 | TGTGCCAGCAGCTCAGTGGCAGTCAGGAACACTGAAGCTTTCTTT | CASSSVAVRNTEAFF
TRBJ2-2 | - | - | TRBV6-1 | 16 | TGTGCCAGCGCTGGTAGGAGTGGGTTTCCCACCGGGGAGCTGTTTTTT | CASAGRSGFPTGELFF
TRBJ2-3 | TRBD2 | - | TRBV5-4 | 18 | TGTGCCAGCAGCATGGGACTAGCGGGACCCGGGAGCACAGATACGCAGTATTTT | CASSMGLAGPGSTDTQYF
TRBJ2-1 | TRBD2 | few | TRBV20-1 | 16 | TGCAGTGCCACCGGACTAGCGGGGAACAAAAACCCTGGGCAGTTCTTC | CSATGLAGNKNPGQFF
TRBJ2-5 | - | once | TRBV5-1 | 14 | TGCGCCAGCAGCAGGGAGTTACTCCAAGAGACCCAGTACTTC | CASSRELLQETQYF
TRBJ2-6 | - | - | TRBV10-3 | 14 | TGTGCCATCAGTGAACTCCCCGGGGCCAACGTCCTGACTTTC | CAISELPGANVLTF
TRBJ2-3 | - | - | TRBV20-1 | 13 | TGCAGTGCCCTAGACAGGCACACAGATACGCAGTATTTT | CSALDRHTDTQYF
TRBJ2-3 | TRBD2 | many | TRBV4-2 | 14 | TGTGCCAGCAGCCTAGGACTAGCGACAGATACGCAGTATTTT | CASSLGLATDTQYF
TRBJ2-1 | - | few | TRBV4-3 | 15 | TGCGCCAGCAGCCAATCTCGACACACAGGGTATGAGCAGTTCTTC | CASSQSRHTGYEQFF
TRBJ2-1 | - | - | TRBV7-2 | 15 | TGTGCCAGCAGCTTACTTTATAGGGGGGCCAATGAGCAGTTCTTC | CASSLLYRGANEQFF
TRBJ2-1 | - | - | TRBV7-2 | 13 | TGTGCCAGCAGCTTAGTACTATACAATGAGCAGTTCTTC | CASSLVLYNEQFF
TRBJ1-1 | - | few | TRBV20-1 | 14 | TGCAGTGCTAGAGGTTGGTCAGTGAACACTGAAGCTTTCTTT | CSARGWSVNTEAFF
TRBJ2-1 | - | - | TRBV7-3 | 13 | TGTGCCAGCAGCCCGACCCAGAACAATGAGCAGTTCTTC | CASSPTQNNEQFF
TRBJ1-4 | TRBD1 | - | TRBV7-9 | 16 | TGTGCCAGCAGCCGCCGGGACAGGGGAAGTAATGAAAAACTGTTTTTT | CASSRRDRGSNEKLFF
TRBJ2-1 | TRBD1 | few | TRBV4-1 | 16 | TGCGCCAGCAGCTTACAGACAGGACAGGGCTTGTATGAGCAGTTCTTC | CASSLQTGQGLYEQFF
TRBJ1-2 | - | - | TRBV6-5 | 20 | TGTGCCAGCAGTTATAGGTTTGGGGATCCTACAGGAAACGCAAACTATGGCTACACCTTC | CASSYRFGDPTGNANYGYTF
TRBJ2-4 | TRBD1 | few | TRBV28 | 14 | TGTGCCAGCAGTGCCCCCACAGGGGGCAACATTCAGTACTTC | CASSAPTGGNIQYF
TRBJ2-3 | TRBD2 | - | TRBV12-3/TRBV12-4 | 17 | TGTGCCAGCACCGAAGGGGTTAGCGGGGACCACACAGATACGCAGTATTTT | CASTEGVSGDHTDTQYF
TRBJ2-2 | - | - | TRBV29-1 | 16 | TGCAGCGTTGAAATGAGTCAGGAAGGTTACACCGGGGAGCTGTTTTTT | CSVEMSQEGYTGELFF
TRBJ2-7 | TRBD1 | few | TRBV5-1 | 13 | TGCGCCAGCAGCTTGAACAGGGGATTGGAGCAGTACTTC | CASSLNRGLEQYF
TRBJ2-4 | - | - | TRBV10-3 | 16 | TGTGCCATCAGTCAGTTAGGGGATTTAGCCAAAAACATTCAGTACTTC | CAISQLGDLAKNIQYF
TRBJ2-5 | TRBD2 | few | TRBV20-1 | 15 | TGCAGTGCTACGATAGGGTCCCTAGCGGGAGAGACCCAGTACTTC | CSATIGSLAGETQYF
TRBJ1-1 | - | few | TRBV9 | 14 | TGTGCCAGCAGCGTGGACAGCCAGAACACTGAAGCTTTCTTT | CASSVDSQNTEAFF
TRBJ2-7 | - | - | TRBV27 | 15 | TGTGCCAGCAGTCGGGACACAGGGTATGGCTGCGAGCAGTACTTC | CASSRDTGYGCEQYF
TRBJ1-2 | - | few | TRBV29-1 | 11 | TGCAGCGTATGGGCTAACTATGGCTACACCTTC | CSVWANYGYTF
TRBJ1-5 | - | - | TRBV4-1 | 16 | TGCGCCAGCAGCCAAGTGAAGGACACATACAATCAGCCCCAGCATTTT | CASSQVKDTYNQPQHF
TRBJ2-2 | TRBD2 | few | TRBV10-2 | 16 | TGCGCCAGCAGCGGGGGGTTAGCGGCTTACACCGGGGAGCTGTTTTTT | CASSGGLAAYTGELFF
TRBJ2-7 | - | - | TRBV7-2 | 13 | TGTGCCAGCAGCTATTATGGCTCCTACGAGCAGTACTTC | CASSYYGSYEQYF
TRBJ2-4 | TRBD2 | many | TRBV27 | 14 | TGTGCCAGCAGTTCTGGGGGGGTTAGAAACATTCAGTACTTC | CASSSGGVRNIQYF
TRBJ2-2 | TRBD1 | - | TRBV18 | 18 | TGTGCCAGCTCACCAAGCATCACAGACAGGGCGAACACCGGGGAGCTGTTTTTT | CASSPSITDRANTGELFF
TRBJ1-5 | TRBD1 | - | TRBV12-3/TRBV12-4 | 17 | TGTGCCAGCAGTTTTGGAGGGACAGGGGGCTTAAGTCAGCCCCAGCATTTT | CASSFGGTGGLSQPQHF
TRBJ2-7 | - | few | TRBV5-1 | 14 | TGCGCCAGCAGCATTGACGGATCTGGCTACGAGCAGTACTTC | CASSIDGSGYEQYF
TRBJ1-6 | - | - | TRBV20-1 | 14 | TGCAGTGCTATCACCGTTTGGGGTAATTCACCCCTCCACTTT | CSAITVWGNSPLHF
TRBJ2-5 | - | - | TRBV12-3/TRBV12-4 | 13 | TGTGCCAGCAGTTTACTGATACAAGAGACCCAGTACTTC | CASSLLIQETQYF
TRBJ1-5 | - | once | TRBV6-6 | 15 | TGTGCCAGCATCTCACTTGGGGGAGGCAATCAGCCCCAGCATTTT | CASISLGGGNQPQHF
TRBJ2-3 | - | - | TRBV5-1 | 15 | TGCGCCAGCAGCATACAGGGTGGAAGCACAGATACGCAGTATTTT | CASSIQGGSTDTQYF
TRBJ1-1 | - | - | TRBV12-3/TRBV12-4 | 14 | TGTGCCAGCAGTTTAGGGGTAGTAGTCACGGAAGCTTTCTTT | CASSLGVVVTEAFF
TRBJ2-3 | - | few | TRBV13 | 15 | TGTGCCAGCAGCTTCATGGGGACTAGCACAGATACGCAGTATTTT | CASSFMGTSTDTQYF
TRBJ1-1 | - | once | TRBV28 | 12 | TGTGCCAGCACCAAGGGGAGGGAGAAGGCTTTCTTT | CASTKGREKAFF
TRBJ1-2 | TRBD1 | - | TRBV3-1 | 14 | TGTGCCAGCAGCCAAGACCGGGACAGGGCTCGCTACACCTTC | CASSQDRDRARYTF
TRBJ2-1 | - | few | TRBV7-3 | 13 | TGTGCCAGCAGCCCAGGACCAAACAATGAGCAGTTCTTC | CASSPGPNNEQFF
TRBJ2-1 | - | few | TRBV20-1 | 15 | TGCAGTGCTCTCCCTCTTTCAGCGGACGACAATGAGCAGTTCTTC | CSALPLSADDNEQFF
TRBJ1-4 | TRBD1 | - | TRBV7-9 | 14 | TGTGCCAGCAGTTACCGGGACAGGGCTGAAAAACTGTTTTTT | CASSYRDRAEKLFF